This entry concerns a single TCR beta chain. Antigen: not known. Cultured CD4+ T cell DNA underwent sequencing with the Oncomine TCR Beta short-read assay. TCRdb ran MiXCR on the PCR reads and lists one entry per CDR3 protein. In the table there are under 15,000 distinct CDR3 sequences, 61% of which are singletons. Specified treatment: roughly 10-day PBMC culture with coronavirus spike peptide pools or control peptides (ViraFEST assay). Using peptide pools, antigen-specific T cells were expanded in ViraFEST before TCRs were sequenced. The data derive from a study of vaccination and CD4 T cells after COVID-19. This clonotype was sampled from a human donor who had recovered from COVID-19. The sequenced sample consisted of CD4+ T cells from blood, cultured in vitro.

The CDR3 sequence: CASSEGTSGTQETQYF. The CDR3 DNA is TGCGCCAGCAGTGAGGGCACTAGCGGAACGCAAGAGACCCAGTACTTC. The chain combines TRBV10-1 with TRBJ2-5; 8 bases fit TRBD2. V gave up 2 bases and J gave up 2 bases; unmatched junction bases: 7. CDR1 and CDR2 from the germline V gene are WNHNN and SYGVQD (reference sequence). This CDR3 spans 16 amino acids.